This entry lists 4 T cell receptor beta chains sequenced from one sample in a study of control samples from healthy donors and cancer patients. Assay used: immunoSEQ multiplex PCR; TCRdb lists only in-frame clones, some missing. The repertoire holds roughly 63,000 clones, approximately 92% seen once, with about 1.7% in the top ten. What was sequenced was PBMCs. The receptors shown here come from a man aged 35 to 55 with colorectal cancer.

The CDR3 spells CASSYSYDSYNEQFF. CDR3 nucleotides: TGCGCCAGCAGCTATTCCTATGACTCCTACAATGAGCAGTTCTTC. This chain links TRBV5-1 with TRBJ2-1; D is uncertain. The germline V gene encodes CDR1 SGHRS and CDR2 YFSETQ. The CDR3 totals 15 residues. Trimming removed 3 bases at V and 0 bases at J, with 10 bases between.

The chain uses TRBV12-3 or TRBV12-4 and TRBJ2-5; D gene ambiguous. V dropped 6 bases and J dropped 5 bases, with 7 bases sitting between them. The CDR3 runs to 11 residues. The CDR3 bases are TGTGCCAGCAGCGTTGGTGAGACCCAGTACTTC. Translating gives CASSVGETQYF.

The chain uses TRBV19 and TRBJ2-3; D unresolved. This CDR3 region has 14 residues. V was clipped by 1 base and J by 3 bases, with 8 bases between them. CDR1 and CDR2 from the germline V gene are LNHDA and SQIVND (reference sequence). The CDR3 DNA reads TGTGCCAGTAGTATAGGCAGGAATACAGATACGCAGTATTTT. Protein product: CASSIGRNTDTQYF.

This clone was observed once. One end of the junction varies from germline; a read error may be responsible. The V gene is TRBV25-1, the J gene TRBJ1-4; TRBD1 aligns across 7 bases. CDR3 length equals 13 residues. Per germline, CDR1 MGHDK and CDR2 SYGVNS. In DNA form, the CDR3 reads TGTGCCAGCCGTGACAGGGACGGCGAAAAACTGTTTTTT. Translating gives CASRDRDGEKLFF.